This record concerns one T cell receptor beta chain sequence. The antigen is not known. Trimming stripped 0 bases from V and 5 bases from J, with 13 bases between. The CDR3 contains 15 residues. Germline-derived CDR1 and CDR2 are SGHRS and YFSETQ. Healthy bone marrow donors formed the donor group. Likely unrecorded immune exposures existed in these nominally healthy donors. The data are from a study of cytomegalovirus exposure and HLA in healthy donors. Amplification used 60 Vbeta primers and 13 Jbeta primers. Here immunoSEQ multiplex PCR was the method, and the copy in TCRdb shows in-frame clones only, minus some. Altogether 87,000 or so clones are present, 55% to 75% being singletons, with the ten largest covering approximately 3%. Study-level findings and limits: Researchers catalogued approximately 160 TCR beta chains as cytomegalovirus-associated. In a later analysis, V- and J-gene trimming of beta chains associated with a DCLRE1C missense variant, replicated independently.

The source of this sequence is a man aged 55 to 70 in good health and CMV-seronegative. Sequencing was carried out using PBMCs. This chain links TRBV5-1 with TRBJ2-3; weak D call: TRBD1 (6 bases). The CDR3 is CASSLGSGAVDTQYF. The CDR3, as DNA: TGCGCCAGCAGCTTGGGTTCAGGGGCGGTAGATACGCAGTATTTT.